The present entry profiles one T cell receptor beta chain with its context. The data belong to a study of blood T cell repertoires in COVID-19. The CDR3 length is 16 residues. The ends lost 6 bases at V and 6 bases at J; junction bases unmatched: 15. Germline V gene data show CDR1 as SGHRS and CDR2 as YFSETQ. The table came from immunoSEQ multiplex PCR; TCRdb's copy has only in-frame clones and leaves some out. Altogether about 190,000 clones are present, roughly 87% being singletons, with the ten largest covering approximately 7.8%. The clonotype comes from a woman aged 55-70 years with COVID-19, enrolled during active disease. This chain uses TRBV5-1 with TRBJ1-2; 9 nucleotides align to TRBD1. Sample: peripheral blood. In DNA, the CDR3 is TGCGCCAGCACCTCCCTCGTGACAGGGGGAGTTGATGGCTACACCTTC. Amino acid sequence: CASTSLVTGGVDGYTF.